This T cell receptor (beta chain) was documented in a study of Graves' ophthalmopathy and Graves' hyperthyroidism. Researchers turned away patients with other autoimmune diseases, uncontrolled infections, pregnancy or lactation. Symptoms, serum thyroxine and TRAb, thyroid ultrasound, and orbital computed tomography formed the diagnostic basis. PBMCs had their origin in fresh peripheral blood (roughly 10 ml). RNA transcripts yielded amplified TCR beta CDR3 regions. RT-PCR was first run with HTBI primers, then multiplex PCR in a second round. TCRdb fed the multiplex PCR reads into MiXCR, producing one record per CDR3 protein. The sample consists of roughly 160,000 distinct CDR3 sequences, approximately 40% of them appearing once. CDR3 size: 15 residues. Looked up from germline, CDR1 is MDHEN and CDR2 is SYDVKM. Trimming removed 4 bases from V and 6 bases from J, with 19 bases in between.

The V gene is TRBV28, the J gene TRBJ2-7; no clear D gene. This receptor was identified in a man in his thirties or forties with Graves' ophthalmopathy. The sample comprised peripheral blood. The CDR3 bases are TGTGCCAGCAGTTCAGCCTTGGAGACGGCCTGCGAGCAGTACTTC. Translated, it gives CASSSALETACEQYF.